This entry lists 10 T cell receptor beta chains sequenced from one sample in a study of T cell responses to AZD1222 COVID-19 vaccine. The protocol was immunoSEQ multiplex PCR, while the TCRdb copy is restricted to in-frame clones and leaves out a portion. The table includes 160,000 or so clones, approximately 94% detected once. The input for sequencing was peripheral blood, taken 28 days after the second AZD1222 dose. The receptors were gathered from an adult who received the AZD1222 COVID-19 vaccine.

The genes are TRBV5-4 and TRBJ1-2; maybe TRBD1 (5 bases). Trimming took 4 bases from V and 1 from J, leaving 23 bases between them. The CDR3 sequence is 18 residues long. CDR1 SGHNT and CDR2 YYREEE come from the germline V gene (reference sequence). The CDR3 here is CASSQVGALGGYNYGYTF. CDR3 DNA sequence: TGTGCCAGCAGCCAAGTCGGGGCCCTTGGGGGTTATAACTATGGCTACACCTTC.

This chain links TRBV19 with TRBJ2-1; 10 bases are shared with TRBD1. Germline V gene data show CDR1 as LNHDA and CDR2 as SQIVND (reference sequence). The junction had 6 bases not matched to a gene; V was cut back by 4 bases and J by 6 bases. This CDR3 is built from 15 residues. The CDR3 is CASSTRQGATNEQFF. CDR3 DNA sequence: TGTGCCAGTAGTACCAGACAGGGGGCTACCAATGAGCAGTTCTTC.

This clone has a handful of counts. The rearrangement joins TRBV11-2 to TRBJ2-7, with TRBD1 matching 7 bases. The CDR3 has 13 amino acids. V was pared by 5 bases and J by 1 base, with 2 bases of the junction left unmatched. Germline V CDR1 and CDR2: SGHAT, FQNNGV. This CDR3 reads CASSDRESYEQYF. The CDR3 DNA reads as TGTGCCAGCAGCGACAGGGAGTCCTACGAGCAGTACTTC.

The chain combines TRBV28 with TRBJ2-7, with a possible D match to TRBD2 (6 bases). Germline V gene lookup returns CDR1 MDHEN and CDR2 SYDVKM. Deletions cut 6 bases from V and 5 bases from J, with 23 bases between. The CDR3 contains 16 residues. The CDR3 coding sequence is TGTGCCAGCAGCCGTGGGACCGACGGGAGAGGTGACGAGCAGTACTTC. This gives the protein CASSRGTDGRGDEQYF. The complete variable domain, with remaining parts taken from reference TRBV28 and TRBJ2-7, reads DVKVTQSSRYLVKRTGEKVFLECVQDMDHENMFWYRQDPGLGLRLIYFSYDVKMKEKGDIPEGYSVSREKKERFSLILESASTNQTSMYLCASSRGTDGRGDEQYFGPGTRLTVT.

The genes are TRBV4-2 and TRBJ1-2; 9 positions agree with TRBD1. The CDR3 length is 16 residues. V trimming: 0 bases; J trimming: 5 bases; junction bases outside the gene matches: 7. The germline gives CDR1 LGHNA, CDR2 YNFKEQ. The CDR3 DNA follows: TGTGCCAGCAGCCAAGAAAGGACCGGGACAGGGTATGGCTACACCTTC. Residues: CASSQERTGTGYGYTF.

The genes are TRBV24-1 and TRBJ2-2, with 10 bases fitting TRBD2. Germline lookup yields CDR1 KGHDR and CDR2 SFDVKD. V dropped 3 bases and J dropped 4; count of bases not matched to a gene: 4. This CDR3 spans 16 amino acids. DNA of the CDR3: TGTGCCACCAGTGATAAGCGGGAGGGCCTCACCGGGGAGCTGTTTTTT. Protein product: CATSDKREGLTGELFF.

The V and J genes are TRBV27 and TRBJ2-2; D gene uncertain. The CDR3 covers 12 residues. Per germline, CDR1 MNHEY and CDR2 SMNVEV (reference sequence). Trimming left V 5 bases short and J 6 bases short, with 7 bases between. Written as DNA, the CDR3 is TGTGCCAGCAGTGAAGGACCCGGGGAGCTGTTTTTT. Its protein product is CASSEGPGELFF.

This chain joins TRBV6-1 and TRBJ1-5, with D perhaps TRBD1 (5 bases). The germline V gene encodes CDR1 MNHNS and CDR2 SASEGT. The CDR3 runs to 14 residues. Trimming took off 3 bases at V and 6 bases at J, with 12 bases between the two ends. CDR3 DNA: TGTGCCAGCAGTGAGGGCGCAGGGTTTCAGCCCCAGCATTTT. Translated, it gives CASSEGAGFQPQHF.

This clone was detected only once. V is TRBV4-1 and J is TRBJ2-3, with 10 bases matching TRBD2. Germline CDR1 is MGHRA and CDR2 is YSYEKL. J gave up 5 bases and V 3 bases, and 5 bases lay outside the gene matches. The CDR3 contains 15 residues. CDR3 amino acids: CASSQRLAGVDTQYF. CDR3 in DNA: TGCGCCAGCAGCCAGAGGCTAGCGGGAGTAGATACGCAGTATTTT.

Here the CDR3 reads CASSPGQRSLSGNTIYF. In DNA, the CDR3 is TGTGCCAGCTCGCCGGGACAGAGGTCCCTGTCTGGAAACACCATATATTTT. The genes are TRBV18 and TRBJ1-3; 7 nucleotides align to TRBD1. Germline lookup yields CDR1 KGHSH and CDR2 LQKENI. After removal of 6 bases from V and 1 base from J, the junction contained 12 bases not matched to a gene. The CDR3 runs 17 residues. Supplemented by reference TRBV18 and TRBJ1-3, the full variable domain reads NAGVMQNPRHLVRRRGQEARLRCSPMKGHSHVYWYRQLPEEGLKFMVYLQKENIIDESGMPKERFSAEFPKEGPSILRIQQVVRGDSAAYFCASSPGQRSLSGNTIYFGEGSWLTVV.